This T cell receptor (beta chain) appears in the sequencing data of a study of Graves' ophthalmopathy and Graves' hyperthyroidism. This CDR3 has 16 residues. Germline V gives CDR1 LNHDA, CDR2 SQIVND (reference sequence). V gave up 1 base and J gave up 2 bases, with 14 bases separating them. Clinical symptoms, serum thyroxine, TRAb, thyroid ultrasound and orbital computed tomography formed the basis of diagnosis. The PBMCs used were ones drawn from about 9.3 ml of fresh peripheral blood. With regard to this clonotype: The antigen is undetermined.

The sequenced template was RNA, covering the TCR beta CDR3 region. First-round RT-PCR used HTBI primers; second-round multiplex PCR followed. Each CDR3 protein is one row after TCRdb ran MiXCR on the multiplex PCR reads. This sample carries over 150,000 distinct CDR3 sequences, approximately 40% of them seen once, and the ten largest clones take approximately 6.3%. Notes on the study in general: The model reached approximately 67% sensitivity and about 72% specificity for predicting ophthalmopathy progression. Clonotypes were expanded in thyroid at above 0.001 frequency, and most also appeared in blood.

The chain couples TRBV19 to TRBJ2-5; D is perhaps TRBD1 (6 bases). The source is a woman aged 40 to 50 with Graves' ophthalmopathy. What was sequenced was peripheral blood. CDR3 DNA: TGTGCCAGTAGTATAGGGACAGCGATTACTCAAGAGACCCAGTACTTC. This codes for CASSIGTAITQETQYF.